This T cell receptor beta chain was recovered during a study of blood T cell repertoires in COVID-19. Study-level background: The United States, Italy and Spain provided the acute and convalescent COVID-19 samples. PBMCs, B-cell-depleted T cells, or T cells provided the cDNA or gDNA that made up the material.

In the authors' workflow: Researchers report that nucleated cell counts were estimated from reference gene primer amplification. Sequenced by immunoSEQ multiplex PCR; TCRdb stores in-frame clones only, minus some. V and J calls and clone size are copied from that table; D and trimming were computed from the DNA. The sample lists under 450,000 clones, 91% occurring once. CDR1 MNHNY and CDR2 SVGAGI come from the germline V gene (reference sequence). This CDR3 contains 12 residues. Trimming removed 0 bases from V and 8 bases from J, with 7 bases in between. The sequencing input was PBMCs or T cells enriched from blood (not recorded which). V gene TRBV6-6 combines with J gene TRBJ1-2; no clear D gene. The sequence came from a middle-aged woman who had been exposed to COVID-19. CDR3 amino acids: CASSYSDGGYTF. CDR3 nucleotides: TGTGCCAGCAGTTACTCTGACGGGGGCTACACCTTC.